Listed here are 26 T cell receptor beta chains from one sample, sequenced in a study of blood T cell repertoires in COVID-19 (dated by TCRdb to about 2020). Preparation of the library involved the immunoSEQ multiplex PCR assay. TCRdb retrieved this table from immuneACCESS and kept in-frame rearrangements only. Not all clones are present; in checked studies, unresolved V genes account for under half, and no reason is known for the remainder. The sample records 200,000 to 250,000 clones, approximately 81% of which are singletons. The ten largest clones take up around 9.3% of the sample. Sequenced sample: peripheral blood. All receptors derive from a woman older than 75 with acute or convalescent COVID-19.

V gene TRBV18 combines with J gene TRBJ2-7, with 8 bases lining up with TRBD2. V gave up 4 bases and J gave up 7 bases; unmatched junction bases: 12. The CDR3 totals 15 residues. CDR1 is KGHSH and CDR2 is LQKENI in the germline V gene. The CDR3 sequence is CASSLRTSGGGEQYF. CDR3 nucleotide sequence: TGTGCCAGCTCACTCCGAACTAGCGGAGGGGGGGAGCAGTACTTC.

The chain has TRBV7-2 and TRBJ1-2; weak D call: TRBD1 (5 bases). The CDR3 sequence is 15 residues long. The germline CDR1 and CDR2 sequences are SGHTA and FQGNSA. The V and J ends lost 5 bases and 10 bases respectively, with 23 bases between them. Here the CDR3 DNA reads TGTGCCAGCAGCCCCCCCGCCAGCTTAGGAGGGGACTACACCTTC. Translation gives CASSPPASLGGDYTF.

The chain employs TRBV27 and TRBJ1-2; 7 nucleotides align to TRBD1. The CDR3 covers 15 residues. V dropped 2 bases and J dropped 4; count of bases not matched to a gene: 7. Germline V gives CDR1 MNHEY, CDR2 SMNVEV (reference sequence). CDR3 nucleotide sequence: TGTGCCAGCAGTTTAGATAGGGCAGGGGGCTATGGCTACACCTTC. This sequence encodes CASSLDRAGGYGYTF.

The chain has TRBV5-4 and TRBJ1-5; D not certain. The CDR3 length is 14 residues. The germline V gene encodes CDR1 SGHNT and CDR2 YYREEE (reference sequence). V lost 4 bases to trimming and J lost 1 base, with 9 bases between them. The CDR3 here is CASSAGLSNQPQHF. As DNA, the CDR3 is TGTGCCAGCAGCGCCGGACTGAGCAATCAGCCCCAGCATTTT.

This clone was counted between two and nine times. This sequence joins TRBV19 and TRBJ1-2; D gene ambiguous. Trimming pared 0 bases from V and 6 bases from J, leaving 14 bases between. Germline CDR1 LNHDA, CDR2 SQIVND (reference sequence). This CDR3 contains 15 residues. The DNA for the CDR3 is TGTGCCAGTAGTATAGATCAGCCAGGAGGAAATGGCTACACCTTC. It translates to CASSIDQPGGNGYTF.

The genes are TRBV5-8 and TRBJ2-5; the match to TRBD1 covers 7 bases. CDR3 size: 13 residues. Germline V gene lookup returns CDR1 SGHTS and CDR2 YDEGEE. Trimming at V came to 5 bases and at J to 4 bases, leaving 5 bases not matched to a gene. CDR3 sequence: CASSTNRGETQYF. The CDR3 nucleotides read TGTGCCAGCAGTACAAACAGGGGAGAGACCCAGTACTTC.

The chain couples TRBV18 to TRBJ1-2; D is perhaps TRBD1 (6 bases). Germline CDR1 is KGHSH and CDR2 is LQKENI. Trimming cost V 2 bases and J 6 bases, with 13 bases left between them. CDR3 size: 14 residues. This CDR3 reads CASSPARTADGYTF. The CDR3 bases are TGTGCCAGCTCACCAGCCCGGACAGCCGATGGCTACACCTTC.

This CDR3 is CASSIRPGSLHF. CDR3 sequence (DNA): TGTGCCAGTAGTATTCGACCGGGGAGCCTCCACTTT. The chain uses TRBV19 and TRBJ1-6; D is ambiguous. CDR1 is LNHDA and CDR2 is SQIVND in the germline V gene (reference sequence). The germline V and J ends were trimmed by 3 bases and 15 bases, with 12 bases remaining between them. The CDR3 runs to 12 residues. The complete variable domain, with remaining parts taken from reference TRBV19 and TRBJ1-6, reads DGGITQSPKYLFRKEGQNVTLSCEQNLNHDAMYWYRQDPGQGLRLIYYSQIVNDFQKGDIAEGYSVSREKKESFPLTVTSAQKNPTAFYLCASSIRPGSLHFGNGTRLTVT.

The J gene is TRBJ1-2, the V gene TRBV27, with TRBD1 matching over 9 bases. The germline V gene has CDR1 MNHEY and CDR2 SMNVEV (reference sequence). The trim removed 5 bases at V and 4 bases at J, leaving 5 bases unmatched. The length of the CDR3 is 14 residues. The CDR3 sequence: CASSRQGEAYGYTF. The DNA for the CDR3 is TGTGCCAGCAGTCGACAGGGGGAGGCCTATGGCTACACCTTC.

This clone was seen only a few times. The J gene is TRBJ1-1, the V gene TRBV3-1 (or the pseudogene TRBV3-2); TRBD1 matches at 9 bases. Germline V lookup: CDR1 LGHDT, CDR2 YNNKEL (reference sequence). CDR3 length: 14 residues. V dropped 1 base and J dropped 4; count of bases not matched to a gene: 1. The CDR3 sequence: CASSQATGGTEAFF. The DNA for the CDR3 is TGTGCCAGCAGCCAAGCGACAGGGGGCACTGAAGCTTTCTTT.

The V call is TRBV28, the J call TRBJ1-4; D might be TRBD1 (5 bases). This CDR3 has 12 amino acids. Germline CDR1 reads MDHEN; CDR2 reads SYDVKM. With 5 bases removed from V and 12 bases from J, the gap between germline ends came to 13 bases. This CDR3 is CASSLYVGQLFF. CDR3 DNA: TGTGCCAGCAGTCTCTACGTGGGGCAACTGTTTTTT.

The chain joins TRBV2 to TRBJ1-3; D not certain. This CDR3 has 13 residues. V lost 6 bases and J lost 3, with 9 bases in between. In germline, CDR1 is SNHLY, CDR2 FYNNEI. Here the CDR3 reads CASRGEFGNTIYF. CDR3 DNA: TGTGCCAGCAGGGGCGAGTTTGGAAACACCATATATTTT.

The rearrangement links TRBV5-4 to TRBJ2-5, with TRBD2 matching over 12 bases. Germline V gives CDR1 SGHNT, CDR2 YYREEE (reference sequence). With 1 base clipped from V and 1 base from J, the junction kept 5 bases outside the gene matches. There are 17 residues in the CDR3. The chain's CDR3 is CASSLPTSGGSQETQYF. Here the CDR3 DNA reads TGTGCCAGCAGCTTGCCAACTAGCGGGGGGAGCCAAGAGACCCAGTACTTC.

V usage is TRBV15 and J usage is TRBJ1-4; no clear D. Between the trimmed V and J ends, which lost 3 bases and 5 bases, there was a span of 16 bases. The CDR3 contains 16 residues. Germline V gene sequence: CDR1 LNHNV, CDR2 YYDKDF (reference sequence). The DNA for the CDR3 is TGTGCCACCAGCAGGGAGGTTGCCAATGGGAATGAAAAACTGTTTTTT. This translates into CATSREVANGNEKLFF.

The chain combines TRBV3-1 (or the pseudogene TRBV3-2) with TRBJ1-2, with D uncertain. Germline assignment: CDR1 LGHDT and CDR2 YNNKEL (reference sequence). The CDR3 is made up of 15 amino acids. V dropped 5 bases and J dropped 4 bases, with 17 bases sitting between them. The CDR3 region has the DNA TGTGCCAGCAGCTTTCGGGATCGCCGAGGCTATGGCTACACCTTC. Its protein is CASSFRDRRGYGYTF.

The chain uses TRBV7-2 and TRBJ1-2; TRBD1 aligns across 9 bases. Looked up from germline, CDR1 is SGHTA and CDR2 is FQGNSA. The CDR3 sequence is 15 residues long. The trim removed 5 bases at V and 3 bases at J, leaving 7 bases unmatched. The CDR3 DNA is TGTGCCAGCAGCCCAGGACAGGGGACCTACTATGGCTACACCTTC. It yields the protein CASSPGQGTYYGYTF.

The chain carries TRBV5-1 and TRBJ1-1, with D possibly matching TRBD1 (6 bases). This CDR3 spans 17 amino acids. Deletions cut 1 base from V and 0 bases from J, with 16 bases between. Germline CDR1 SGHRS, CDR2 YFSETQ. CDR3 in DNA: TGCGCCAGCAGCTTGCTGTTAGGGCAGGGGATGAACACTGAAGCTTTCTTT. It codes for CASSLLLGQGMNTEAFF.

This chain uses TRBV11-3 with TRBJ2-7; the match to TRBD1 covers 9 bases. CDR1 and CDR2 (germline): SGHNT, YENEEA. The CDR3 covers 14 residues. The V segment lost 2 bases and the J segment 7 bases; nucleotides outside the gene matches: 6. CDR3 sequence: CASSLPGTGWEQYF. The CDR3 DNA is TGTGCCAGCAGCTTACCCGGGACAGGGTGGGAGCAGTACTTC. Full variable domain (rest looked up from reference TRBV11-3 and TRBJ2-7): EAGVVQSPRYKIIEKKQPVAFWCNPISGHNTLYWYLQNLGQGPELLIRYENEEAVDDSQLPKDRFSAERLKGVDSTLKIQPAELGDSAVYLCASSLPGTGWEQYFGPGTRLTVT.

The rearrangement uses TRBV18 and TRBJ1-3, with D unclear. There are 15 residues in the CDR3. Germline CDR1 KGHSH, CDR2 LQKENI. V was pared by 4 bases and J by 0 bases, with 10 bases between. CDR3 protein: CASSLQTVSGNTIYF. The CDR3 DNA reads TGTGCCAGCTCACTTCAAACAGTCTCTGGAAACACCATATATTTT.

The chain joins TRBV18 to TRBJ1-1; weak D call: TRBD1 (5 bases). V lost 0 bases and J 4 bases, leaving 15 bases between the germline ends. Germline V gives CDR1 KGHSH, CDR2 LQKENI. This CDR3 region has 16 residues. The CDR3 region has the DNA TGTGCCAGCTCACCACCGGTAGGGGAAGGCGGCACTGAAGCTTTCTTT. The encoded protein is CASSPPVGEGGTEAFF.

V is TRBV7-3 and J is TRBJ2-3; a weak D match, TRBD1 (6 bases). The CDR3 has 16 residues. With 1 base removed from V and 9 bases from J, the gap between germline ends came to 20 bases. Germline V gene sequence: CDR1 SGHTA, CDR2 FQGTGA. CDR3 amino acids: CASSLKGGLAQGTQYF. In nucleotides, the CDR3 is TGTGCCAGCAGCTTAAAGGGTGGGCTAGCCCAGGGGACGCAGTATTTT.

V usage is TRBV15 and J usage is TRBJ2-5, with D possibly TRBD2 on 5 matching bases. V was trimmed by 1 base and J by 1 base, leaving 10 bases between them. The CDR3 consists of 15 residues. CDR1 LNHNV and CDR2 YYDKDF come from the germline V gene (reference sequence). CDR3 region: CATSRGGRFQETQYF. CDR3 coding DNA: TGTGCCACCAGCAGAGGAGGGCGCTTCCAAGAGACCCAGTACTTC.

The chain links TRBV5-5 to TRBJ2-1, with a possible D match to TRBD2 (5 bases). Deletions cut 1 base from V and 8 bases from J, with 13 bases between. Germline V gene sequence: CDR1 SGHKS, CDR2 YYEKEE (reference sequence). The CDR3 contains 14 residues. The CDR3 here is CASSLWQVRDEQFF. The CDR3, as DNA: TGTGCCAGCAGCTTGTGGCAGGTGAGGGATGAGCAGTTCTTC.

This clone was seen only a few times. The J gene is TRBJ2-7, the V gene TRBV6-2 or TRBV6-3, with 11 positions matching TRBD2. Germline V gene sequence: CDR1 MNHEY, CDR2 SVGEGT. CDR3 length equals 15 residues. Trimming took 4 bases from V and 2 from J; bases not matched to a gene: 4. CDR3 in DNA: TGTGCCAGCAGTTTGTTAGCGGGAGGGCCCTACGAGCAGTACTTC. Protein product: CASSLLAGGPYEQYF.

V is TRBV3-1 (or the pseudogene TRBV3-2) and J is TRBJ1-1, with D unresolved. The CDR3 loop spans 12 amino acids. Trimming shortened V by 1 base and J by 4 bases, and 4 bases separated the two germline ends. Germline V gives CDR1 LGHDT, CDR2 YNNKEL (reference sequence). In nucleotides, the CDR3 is TGTGCCAGCAGCCAAGGTCGCACTGAAGCTTTCTTT. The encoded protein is CASSQGRTEAFF.

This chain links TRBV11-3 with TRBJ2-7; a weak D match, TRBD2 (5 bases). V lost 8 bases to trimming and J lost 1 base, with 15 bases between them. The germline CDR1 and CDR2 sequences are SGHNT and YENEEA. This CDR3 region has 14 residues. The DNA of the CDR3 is TGTGCCAGCGGGCTAGTGAGAGGGTCCTACGAGCAGTACTTC. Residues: CASGLVRGSYEQYF.